The 21 T cell receptor beta chains presented below share a single source sample, sequenced in a study of blood T cell repertoires in COVID-19 (dated by TCRdb to the early 2020s). Preparation of the library involved the immunoSEQ multiplex PCR assay. As stored in TCRdb, this immuneACCESS dataset retains in-frame rearrangements with V and J assigned. A fraction of the clones does not appear; measured against another copy, unresolved V genes explain less than half of the discrepancy, and the remainder lacks a known reason. The sample table holds roughly 290,000 clones, of which around 81% were seen once. The leading ten clones occupy about 15% of the sample. The sample comprised peripheral blood. The receptors here all came from a person aged 70 to 80 with COVID-19, enrolled during active disease.

The chain combines TRBV5-1 with TRBJ2-2; 7 bases line up with TRBD2. Per the germline V gene, CDR1 is SGHRS and CDR2 is YFSETQ. The J segment lost 3 bases and the V segment lost 5 bases, leaving 7 bases of the junction unmatched. CDR3 length equals 15 residues. The CDR3 DNA is TGCGCCAGCAGTTTCGGCGGGGGTTACACCGGGGAGCTGTTTTTT. Translation gives CASSFGGGYTGELFF.

Only one count was recorded for this clone. CDR3 loop: CASSSPGGGAGELFF. As DNA, the CDR3 is TGTGCCAGTAGTTCCCCGGGGGGCGGGGCCGGGGAGCTGTTTTTT. The chain is built from TRBV19 and TRBJ2-2; D is perhaps TRBD2 (7 bases). V dropped 5 bases and J dropped 6 bases, with 16 bases sitting between them. This CDR3 spans 15 amino acids. CDR1 is LNHDA, CDR2 SQIVND, per germline (reference sequence).

The chain uses TRBV5-6 and TRBJ1-2; D remains ambiguous. Germline-derived CDR1 and CDR2 are SGHDT and YYEEEE. Trimming left V 4 bases short and J 8 bases short, with 12 bases between. The CDR3 length is 12 residues. CDR3: CASSRGMRGYTF. The CDR3 bases are TGTGCCAGCAGCCGCGGCATGAGAGGCTACACCTTC.

The V and J genes are TRBV28 and TRBJ1-6, with D possibly TRBD1 on 5 matching bases. This CDR3 is 16 amino acids long. Per the germline V gene, CDR1 is MDHEN and CDR2 is SYDVKM. V lost 3 bases, J lost 7 bases, and 16 bases lay in between. This chain's CDR3 is CASSFVIGQTNSPLHF. In DNA, the CDR3 is TGTGCCAGCAGTTTTGTGATAGGACAAACCAATTCACCCCTCCACTTT.

This clone was recorded a few times. The chain is built from TRBV23-1 and TRBJ2-1, with 7 bases fitting TRBD2. TRBV23-1 is annotated as an ORF whose role is uncertain. V was clipped by 7 bases and J by 7 bases; unmatched bases: 4. The CDR3 consists of 12 residues. The CDR3 DNA reads TGCGCCAGCATCGCGGGGGATAATGAGCAGTTCTTC. Translating gives CASIAGDNEQFF.

The chain carries TRBV7-2 and TRBJ2-2; D gene uncertain. This CDR3 spans 14 amino acids. Trimming removed 5 bases from V and 6 bases from J, with 13 bases in between. CDR1 is SGHTA, CDR2 FQGNSA, per germline. The CDR3 spells CASSIQDFAGELFF. The CDR3 nucleotides are TGTGCCAGCAGCATTCAGGATTTCGCCGGGGAGCTGTTTTTT.

The CDR3 sequence: CASSHTGANTEAFF. The CDR3 coding sequence is TGTGCCAGCAGCCACACAGGCGCGAACACTGAAGCTTTCTTT. The chain couples TRBV14 to TRBJ1-1, with a possible D match to TRBD1 (5 bases). Germline CDR1 reads SGHDN; CDR2 reads FVKESK. V shed 3 bases and J shed 1 base, with 9 bases lying between them. This CDR3 has 14 residues.

The rearrangement uses TRBV28 and TRBJ1-5; 8 positions match TRBD1. Germline assignment: CDR1 MDHEN and CDR2 SYDVKM. V lost 6 bases to trimming and J lost 0 bases; unmatched junction nucleotides: 4. The CDR3 is 15 residues long. CDR3 amino acids: CASRRTGGSNQPQHF. The CDR3 DNA follows: TGTGCCAGCAGACGAACAGGGGGTAGCAATCAGCCCCAGCATTTT.

V and J are TRBV28 and TRBJ2-3; 10 positions match TRBD2. The germline CDR1 and CDR2 sequences are MDHEN and SYDVKM. The CDR3 is made up of 21 amino acids. The V segment lost 6 bases and the J segment 6 bases; nucleotides outside the gene matches: 27. The CDR3 loop is CASSPTAGGVAGGFFLDTQYF. DNA for the CDR3: TGTGCCAGCAGCCCTACCGCCGGTGGGGTAGCGGGAGGATTTTTCTTGGATACGCAGTATTTT.

The V call is TRBV19, the J call TRBJ2-5, with 7 bases that match TRBD1. The CDR3 loop spans 13 amino acids. Trimming took 9 bases from V and 3 from J; bases not matched to a gene: 7. Germline V gene lookup returns CDR1 LNHDA and CDR2 SQIVND (reference sequence). CDR3 bases: TGTGCCAGCACCGGGACAGAAAAAGAGACCCAGTACTTC. Encoded protein: CASTGTEKETQYF.

The rearrangement uses TRBV7-2 and TRBJ1-1; D remains unclear. CDR3 length: 14 amino acids. The germline gives CDR1 SGHTA, CDR2 FQGNSA. V lost 3 bases and J lost 3, with 11 bases in between. CDR3 loop: CASSFLSDHTEAFF. CDR3 in DNA: TGTGCCAGCAGCTTCTTGAGCGACCACACTGAAGCTTTCTTT.

This clone was counted only a few times. This specimen includes other DNA sequences encoding the same CDR3. This chain links TRBV10-3 with TRBJ1-1; TRBD1 agrees at 8 bases. J lost 2 bases, V lost 2 bases, and 4 bases had no gene match. The germline V gene has CDR1 ENHRY and CDR2 SYGVKD. The CDR3 sequence is 15 residues long. In DNA form, the CDR3 reads TGTGCCATCAGTGAGACAGGGGGGGCAAACACTGAAGCTTTCTTT. This translates into CAISETGGANTEAFF.

The rearrangement links TRBV27 to TRBJ2-7; D possibly corresponds to TRBD1 (6 bases). This CDR3 is 15 amino acids long. V gave up 6 bases and J gave up 0 bases, with 15 bases separating them. Germline V gene sequence: CDR1 MNHEY, CDR2 SMNVEV (reference sequence). As DNA, the CDR3 is TGTGCCAGCAGCACCCGTCAGGGGCCCTCCTACGAGCAGTACTTC. Protein product: CASSTRQGPSYEQYF.

The rearrangement uses TRBV3-1 (or the pseudogene TRBV3-2) and TRBJ1-2, with D possibly TRBD1 on 5 matching bases. CDR1 is LGHDT and CDR2 is YNNKEL in the germline V gene (reference sequence). V lost 4 bases and J lost 3, with 15 bases in between. The CDR3 loop spans 15 amino acids. Here the CDR3 reads CASSPTSAGYYGYTF. The CDR3 nucleotides are TGTGCCAGCAGCCCCACAAGCGCAGGGTACTATGGCTACACCTTC.

The CDR3 DNA follows: TGTGCCAGCAGCCCTCTAGCCGGACCCTACAATGAGCAGTTCTTC. This gives the protein CASSPLAGPYNEQFF. V gene TRBV7-3 combines with J gene TRBJ2-1, with D perhaps TRBD2 (5 bases). CDR1 SGHTA and CDR2 FQGTGA come from the germline V gene. This CDR3 has 15 residues. Trimming removed 5 bases at V and 2 bases at J, with 13 bases between.

The rearrangement joins TRBV28 to TRBJ1-3; TRBD1 might be the D (6 bases). CDR1 and CDR2 from the germline V gene are MDHEN and SYDVKM. The CDR3 extends over 16 amino acids. V was pared by 5 bases and J by 4 bases, with 18 bases between. CDR3 region: CASSPPTGWEGNTIYF. CDR3 DNA: TGTGCCAGCAGTCCCCCAACAGGGTGGGAAGGAAACACCATATATTTT.

This sequence joins TRBV3-1 (or the pseudogene TRBV3-2) and TRBJ2-5, with D possibly matching TRBD1 (6 bases). Germline V CDR1 and CDR2: LGHDT, YNNKEL (reference sequence). The V gene lost 1 base and the J gene lost 5 bases, with 11 bases spanning the gap. This CDR3 is built from 14 residues. This CDR3 reads CASSQVRGGETQYF. The CDR3 bases are TGTGCCAGCAGCCAAGTCAGGGGCGGGGAGACCCAGTACTTC.

The chain recombines TRBV9 with TRBJ2-3; 9 bases are shared with TRBD1. Germline V lookup: CDR1 SGDLS, CDR2 YYNGEE. The CDR3 is 15 amino acids. Trimming took 0 bases from V and 2 from J; bases not matched to a gene: 1. CDR3 loop: CASSVGDRATDTQYF. The CDR3 DNA is TGTGCCAGCAGCGTAGGGGACAGGGCCACAGATACGCAGTATTTT.

The chain carries TRBV30 and TRBJ1-6; D unclear. V shed 3 bases and J shed 10 bases, with 13 bases lying between them. CDR3 length: 13 residues. The germline CDR1 and CDR2 sequences are GTSNPN and SVGIG (reference sequence). CDR3 in amino acids: CAWRKSNWSPLHF. The CDR3 DNA reads as TGTGCCTGGAGGAAGAGTAACTGGTCACCCCTCCACTTT.

The chain carries TRBV19 and TRBJ2-4; 10 positions match TRBD1. Germline CDR1 reads LNHDA; CDR2 reads SQIVND (reference sequence). J gave up 6 bases and V 6 bases, and 11 bases lay outside the gene matches. The CDR3 covers 16 residues. The DNA of the CDR3 is TGTGCCAGTAGAAGCCGACAGGGGGCCGGAGGAAACATTCAGTACTTC. It translates to CASRSRQGAGGNIQYF.

The V and J genes are TRBV4-1 and TRBJ2-2; 9 nucleotides agree with TRBD1. In germline, CDR1 is MGHRA, CDR2 YSYEKL. Trimming cost V 4 bases and J 8 bases; bases outside gene matches: 14. The CDR3 loop spans 17 amino acids. CDR3 bases: TGCGCCAGCAGCCCCCCCGGACAGGGGTCTCACCGGGGGGAGCTGTTTTTT. Encoded protein: CASSPPGQGSHRGELFF.